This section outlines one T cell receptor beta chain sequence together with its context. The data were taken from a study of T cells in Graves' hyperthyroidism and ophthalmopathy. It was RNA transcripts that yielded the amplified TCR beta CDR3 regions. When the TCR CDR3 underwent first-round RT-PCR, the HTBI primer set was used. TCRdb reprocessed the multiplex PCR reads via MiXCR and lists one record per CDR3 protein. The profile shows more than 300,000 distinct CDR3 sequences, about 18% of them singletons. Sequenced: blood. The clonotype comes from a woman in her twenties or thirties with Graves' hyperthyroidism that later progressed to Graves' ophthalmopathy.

DNA for the CDR3: TGTGCCAGCAGTTGTACGACAGGGGAGAAACAGCCCCAGCATTTT. Translated: CASSCTTGEKQPQHF. The chain recombines TRBV6-7 with TRBJ1-5; TRBD1 aligns across 8 bases. TRBV6-7 is sorted into the ORF group, with uncertain function. The V and J ends lost 4 bases and 7 bases, in that order; junction bases with no gene match: 9. CDR3 length equals 15 residues.